This TCR beta chain came from a study of blood T cell repertoires in COVID-19. Per the study methods: Estimation of nucleated cell counts relied on the amplification of reference gene primers. The method was immunoSEQ multiplex PCR; TCRdb's version includes in-frame clones alone and lacks a portion of them. That table supplies the V and J calls and clone size; D and trimming were determined from the DNA. The profile covers fewer than 450,000 clones, with about 90% appearing a single time and more than 1% taken by the ten largest. From germline, CDR1 is KGHSH and CDR2 LQKENI. V was shortened by 3 bases and J by 2 bases, with 12 bases between the two germline ends. This CDR3 spans 15 amino acids. This clone came up a few times.

The gene calls are TRBV18 and TRBJ2-3; maybe TRBD2 (5 bases). The receptor was derived from a woman between 25 and 40 years old who had recovered from COVID-19. The sequenced material came from PBMCs or T cells enriched from blood (not recorded which). The chain's CDR3 is CASSPTARDTDTQYF. CDR3 sequence (DNA): TGTGCCAGCTCACCGACGGCCCGGGACACAGATACGCAGTATTTT.